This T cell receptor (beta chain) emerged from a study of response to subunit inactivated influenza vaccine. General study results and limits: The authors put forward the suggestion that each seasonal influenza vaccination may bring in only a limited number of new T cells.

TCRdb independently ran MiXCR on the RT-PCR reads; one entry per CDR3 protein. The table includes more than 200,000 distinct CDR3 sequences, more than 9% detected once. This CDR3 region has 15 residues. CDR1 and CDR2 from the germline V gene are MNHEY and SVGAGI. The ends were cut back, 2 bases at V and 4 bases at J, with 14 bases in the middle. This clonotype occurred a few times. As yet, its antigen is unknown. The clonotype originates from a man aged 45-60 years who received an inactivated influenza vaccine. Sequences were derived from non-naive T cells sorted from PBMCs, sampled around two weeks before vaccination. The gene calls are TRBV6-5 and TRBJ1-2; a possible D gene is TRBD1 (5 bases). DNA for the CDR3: TGTGCCAGCAGTTACAAGCCGGGACTGACCTATGGCTACACCTTC. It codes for CASSYKPGLTYGYTF.